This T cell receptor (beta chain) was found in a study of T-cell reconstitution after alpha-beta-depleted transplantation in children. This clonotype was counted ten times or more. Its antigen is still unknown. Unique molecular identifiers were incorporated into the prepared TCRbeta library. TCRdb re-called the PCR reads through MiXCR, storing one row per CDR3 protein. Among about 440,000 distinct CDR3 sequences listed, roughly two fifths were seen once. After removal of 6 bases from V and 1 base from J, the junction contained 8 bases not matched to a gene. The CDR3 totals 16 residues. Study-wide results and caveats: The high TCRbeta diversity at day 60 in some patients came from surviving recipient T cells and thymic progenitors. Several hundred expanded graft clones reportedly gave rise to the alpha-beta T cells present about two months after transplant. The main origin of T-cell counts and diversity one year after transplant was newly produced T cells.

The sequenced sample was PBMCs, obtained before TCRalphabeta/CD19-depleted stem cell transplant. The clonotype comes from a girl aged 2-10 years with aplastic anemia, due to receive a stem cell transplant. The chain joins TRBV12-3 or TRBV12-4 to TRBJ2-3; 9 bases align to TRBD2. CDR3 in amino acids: CASSSTRTSGTDTQYF. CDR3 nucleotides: TGTGCCAGCAGCTCGACACGGACTAGCGGCACAGATACGCAGTATTTT.